The 3 T cell receptor beta chains given below trace back to one sample, sequenced in a study of T cell repertoires in cytomegalovirus infection. TCRdb redid the calling of the reads with MiXCR, one entry per CDR3 protein. This sample has around 710,000 distinct CDR3 sequences, with just under 30% found just once. The antigens for these receptors are not known. The starting material was cultured CD8+ T cells from PBMCs, obtained from culture after CMV antigen stimulation. The receptors derive from a human donor in good health (CMV status not recorded). Some clones in this sample may be carry-over from other donors' samples.

The V call is TRBV6-4, the J call TRBJ2-1, with 9 bases aligning to TRBD2. Unmatched junction bases numbered 4, after V lost 3 bases and J lost 7 bases. The germline V gene has CDR1 MRHNA and CDR2 SNTAGT. The CDR3 runs 14 residues. The CDR3 region is CASSEERGVNEQFF. The CDR3 bases are TGTGCCAGCAGTGAAGAGCGGGGGGTGAATGAGCAGTTCTTC.

This clonotype was seen more than once but under ten times. This rearrangement joins TRBV10-2 to TRBJ1-5; 7 nucleotides match TRBD1. The J segment lost 2 bases and the V segment lost 8 bases, leaving 6 bases of the junction unmatched. Germline V gives CDR1 WSHSY, CDR2 SAAADI. The CDR3 is made up of 14 amino acids. Written as DNA, the CDR3 is TGCGCCAGCTATCCAGGGGGGGGCAATCAGCCCCAGCATTTT. Translating gives CASYPGGGNQPQHF.

J is TRBJ2-7 and V is TRBV11-2, with 12 bases lining up with TRBD2. The germline V gene encodes CDR1 SGHAT and CDR2 FQNNGV. The J segment lost 1 base and the V segment lost 4 bases, leaving 5 bases of the junction unmatched. This CDR3 is 16 amino acids long. CDR3: CASSSYTSGGSYEQYV. Here the CDR3 DNA reads TGTGCCAGCAGCTCCTACACTAGCGGGGGGTCCTACGAGCAGTACGTC.